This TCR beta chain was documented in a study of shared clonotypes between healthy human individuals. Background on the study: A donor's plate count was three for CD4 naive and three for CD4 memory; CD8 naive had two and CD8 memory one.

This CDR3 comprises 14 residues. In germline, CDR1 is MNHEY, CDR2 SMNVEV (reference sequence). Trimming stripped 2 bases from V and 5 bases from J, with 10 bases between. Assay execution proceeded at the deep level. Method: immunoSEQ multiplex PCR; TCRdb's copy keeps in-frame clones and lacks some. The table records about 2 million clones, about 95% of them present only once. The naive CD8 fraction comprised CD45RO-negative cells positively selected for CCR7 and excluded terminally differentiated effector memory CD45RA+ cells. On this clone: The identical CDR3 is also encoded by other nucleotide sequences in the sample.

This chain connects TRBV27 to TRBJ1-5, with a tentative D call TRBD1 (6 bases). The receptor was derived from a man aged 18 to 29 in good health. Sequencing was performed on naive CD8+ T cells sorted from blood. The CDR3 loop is CASSLTGSDQPQHF. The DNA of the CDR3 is TGTGCCAGCAGTTTAACAGGGTCGGATCAGCCCCAGCATTTT.